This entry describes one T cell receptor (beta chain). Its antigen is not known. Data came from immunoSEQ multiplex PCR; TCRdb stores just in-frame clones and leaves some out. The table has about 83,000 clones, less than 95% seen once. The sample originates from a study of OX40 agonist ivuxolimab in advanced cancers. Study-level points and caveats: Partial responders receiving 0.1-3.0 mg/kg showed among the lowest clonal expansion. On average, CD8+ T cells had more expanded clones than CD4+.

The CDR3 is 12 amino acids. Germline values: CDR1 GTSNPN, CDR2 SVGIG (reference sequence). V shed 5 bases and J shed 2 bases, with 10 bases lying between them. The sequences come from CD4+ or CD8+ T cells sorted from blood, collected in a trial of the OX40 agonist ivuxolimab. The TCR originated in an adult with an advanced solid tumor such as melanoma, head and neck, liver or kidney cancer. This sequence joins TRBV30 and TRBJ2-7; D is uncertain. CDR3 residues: CAWSDATYEQYF. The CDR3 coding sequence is TGTGCCTGGTCGGACGCAACCTACGAGCAGTACTTC.